This T cell receptor (beta chain) was recovered during a study of response to subunit inactivated influenza vaccine. This clonotype was observed many times. From the RT-PCR reads, TCRdb called clonotypes with MiXCR, one entry per CDR3 protein. The table lists about 570,000 distinct CDR3 sequences, 12% of them singletons, with approximately 10% in the top ten. CDR1 and CDR2 from the germline V gene are LNHNV and YYDKDF (reference sequence). The CDR3 is 13 amino acids. With 0 bases removed from V and 1 base from J, the gap between germline ends came to 4 bases. This chain joins TRBV15 and TRBJ2-7; no clear D gene. The receptor's source is a man aged 50-59 years who received an inactivated influenza vaccine. The sequences come from PBMCs from blood, collected on the day of vaccination. Written as DNA, the CDR3 is TGTGCCACCAGCAGAGATAGGTCCTACGAGCAGTACTTC. Translating it yields CATSRDRSYEQYF.